This TCR beta chain emerged from a study of spatial heterogeneity in lung cancer (dated by TCRdb to 2018 to 2020). Looking at the study overall: More beta-chain than alpha-chain transcripts were consistently detected, likely reflecting higher beta-chain transcript abundance. In the raw uncorrected reads, each unique combination of TCR and UMI appeared on average more than ten times. TCR alpha and beta repertoires were quantitatively compared across multiple tumor regions, matched nontumor lung and blood in non-small cell lung cancer. Nonsynonymous mutation counts, determined by whole-exome sequencing of tumor tissue, were related to features of the TCR repertoire. At surgery, hundreds of tumor regions, 61 to 75 matched nontumor lung samples and more than 55 PBMC samples were TCR-sequenced for both alpha and beta chains. The paper's findings and limits, for the study overall: Ubiquitous expanded tumor TCRs were detected in blood more often at tumor resection than at routine follow-up. Confirming at a functional level the hypothesis that regional TCRs recognize regional mutations was considered to require additional single-cell paired TCR alpha and beta sequencing.

The time point label, as the study defines it: sample taken at primary tumor resection. Whole RNA extracted from tumor and nontumor lung tissue, or from cryopreserved PBMC samples, was used for TCR sequencing without cell sorting. The donors were around 69 patients from the lung TRACERx cohort who had early-stage, untreated non-small cell lung cancer. Patients were selected for TCR sequencing only if sufficient RNA was available from at least two tumor regions. This clonotype was seen many times. Its antigen is currently not known. It has no much larger one-base neighbor in the sample; base qualities were not kept. Counted from cysteine to phenylalanine, this CDR3 has 16 amino acids. Only the CDR3 DNA is retained, 48 bases long and in frame from the first base. Looking up the germline V gene yields CDR1 SGHAT and CDR2 FQNNGV. For this chain, trimming is 6 bases at the V end and 4 bases at the J end, and the number of junction bases without a gene match is 11.

Library prep was done by 5' RACE. The run used a NextSeq 500. To allow correction of PCR and sequencing errors, the TCR library protocol tagged every TCR cDNA molecule with a unique molecular identifier. The paper's processing steps were these. Decombinator tools were used for TCR identification, UMI-based error correction and CDR3 extraction. Expanded TCRs were defined as those above a frequency of 2 per 1,000, corresponding to the top 1% of the tumor frequency distribution. Renyi diversity was computed with the R vegan package after each repertoire had been subsampled 100 times to 5,000 TCRs. CDR3 similarity networks were built from amino acid triplet string-kernel similarity, with CDR3s being connected when pairwise similarity was above 0.82. Through fastp at Q25 and MiXCR, TCRdb rebuilt clones from the public reads, retaining in-frame beta chains. Identical CDR3 proteins give one entry, which carries the most common genes and DNA. The V and J calls were determined by TCRdb, not by the authors. The sample table lists tens of thousands of distinct CDR3 sequences, roughly an eighth of them with a count of one. 4.5% to 5.5% of the sample rests with the top ten.

Material: PBMCs, obtained at surgery. The chain is encoded by TRBV11-2 joined to TRBJ2-2; 7 nucleotides in the junction match TRBD2. This clonotype was obtained from a male donor with early-stage non-small cell lung cancer. At the DNA level, the sequence is TGTGCCAGCAGGAGACTCCTGGGAGGGCGCACCGGGGAGCTGTTTTTT. Its protein is CASRRLLGGRTGELFF.